The rows below give T cell receptor beta chains drawn from one sample of a study of early T cells in non-severe SARS-CoV-2 infection. Each CDR3 protein gets one entry after TCRdb re-called the 5' RACE reads with MiXCR. The sample holds nearly 45,000 distinct CDR3 sequences; roughly 12% are singletons and the top ten take 21%. Sequencing was performed on whole blood. The receptors shown here come from an adult who was a healthcare worker with PCR-confirmed SARS-CoV-2 infection or an uninfected control (not recorded which). The CDR3 runs from the conserved cysteine through the conserved F or W. Each record gives: D gene, J gene, clone size, V gene, CDR3 DNA, CDR3 protein. A D gene is named only where the DNA matches it firmly. Some rows mark clone size as missing; the rest say once, few, many or name a class of expanded clone.

>TRBD1|TRBJ2-3|many|TRBV11-2
TGTGCCAGCAGCTCTGGGGGGACAGGGATAACAGATACGCAGTATTTT
CASSSGGTGITDTQYF
>TRBD1|TRBJ2-2|-|TRBV7-2
TGTGCCAGCAGCGCCCGGACAGGGGACACCGGGGAGCTGTTTTTT
CASSARTGDTGELFF
>TRBD2|TRBJ2-7|many|TRBV28
TGTGCCAGCAGTCAGATATATGGACTAGCGGGAGGCGGCGAGCAGTACTTC
CASSQIYGLAGGGEQYF
>TRBD1|TRBJ1-3|many|TRBV6-6
TGTGCCAGCAGTCGGGACAGGGCAACTGGAAACACCATATATTTT
CASSRDRATGNTIYF
>TRBD2|TRBJ2-1|many|TRBV27
TGTGCCAGCAGCCGACCGGGGGGGCATCGTGTCGATGAGCAGTTCTTC
CASSRPGGHRVDEQFF
>-|TRBJ1-6|many|TRBV7-8
TGTGCCAGCAGCTTCCCCGGGACCCACTCACCCCTCCACTTT
CASSFPGTHSPLHF
>-|TRBJ2-1|few|TRBV3-1
TGTGCCAGCAGCTCCCTGGGGGCCGACTCCTACAATGAGCAGTTCTTC
CASSSLGADSYNEQFF
>TRBD2|TRBJ2-1|many|TRBV3-1
TGTGCCAGCAGCCGCGGGAGCCCGGTCAATGAGCAGTTCTTC
CASSRGSPVNEQFF
>-|TRBJ2-1|many|TRBV7-2
TGTGCCAGCAGCTTAGGTCGGACTGAGAATGAGCAGTTCTTC
CASSLGRTENEQFF
>TRBD1|TRBJ2-1|many|TRBV11-2
TGTGCCAGCAATCCCAGGGGGCAGGGGACCACTTACAATGAGCAGTTCTTC
CASNPRGQGTTYNEQFF
>-|TRBJ1-1|few|TRBV28
TGTGCCAGCACCCTCCTGGACAGGAACACTGAAGCTTTCTTT
CASTLLDRNTEAFF
>-|TRBJ2-3|many|TRBV28
TGTGCCAGCAGCCCGGCCTCGGCGAGCACAGATACGCAGTATTTT
CASSPASASTDTQYF
>-|TRBJ2-7|many|TRBV6-6
TGTGCCAGCAGGGCAGGGGTTTCCTACGAGCAGTACTTC
CASRAGVSYEQYF
>-|TRBJ2-7|many|TRBV12-3/TRBV12-4
TGTGCCAGCACCGGAGGTTCCTACGAGCAGTACTTC
CASTGGSYEQYF
>-|TRBJ2-2|many|TRBV19
TGTGCCAGTAACCCCGTGAAGCGCTTAACGGGTGGGGAGCTGTTTTTT
CASNPVKRLTGGELFF
>TRBD1|TRBJ1-5|-|TRBV12-3/TRBV12-4
TGTGCCAGCAGTCAGACAGGGGGCGTTCAGCCCCAGCATTTT
CASSQTGGVQPQHF
>TRBD1|TRBJ1-6|-|TRBV28
TGTGCCAGCAGTCCCGCCCAGGGGGGGAGGTCACCCCTCCACTTT
CASSPAQGGRSPLHF
>-|TRBJ1-2|few|TRBV28
TGTGCCAGCAGCTACCCGACGTCCAACTATGGCTACACCTTC
CASSYPTSNYGYTF
>TRBD1|TRBJ2-1|many|TRBV5-4
TGTGCCAGCAGCAAACAGGGGAGCTCCTACAATGAGCAGTTCTTC
CASSKQGSSYNEQFF
>-|TRBJ2-5|-|TRBV28
TGTGCCAGCAGTTTAGCGGGCAAGGCCCAAGAGACCCAGTACTTC
CASSLAGKAQETQYF
>-|TRBJ2-2|many|TRBV18
TGTGCCAGCTCTATAATGGCCACCGGGGAGCTGTTTTTT
CASSIMATGELFF
>-|TRBJ2-4|many|TRBV5-1
TGCGCCAGCAGCTTGTCTTTAGGTATAGCCAAAAACATTCAGTACTTC
CASSLSLGIAKNIQYF
>-|TRBJ2-3|-|TRBV9
TGTGCCAGCAGCGTAGCCCTAGCCCCAGATACGCAGTATTTT
CASSVALAPDTQYF
>-|TRBJ1-1|-|TRBV28
TGTGCCAGCAGTTTATCCCCGAACACTGAAGCTTTCTTT
CASSLSPNTEAFF
>-|TRBJ2-6|many|TRBV6-2/TRBV6-3
TGTGCCAGCAGCTTCTCTGGGGCCAACGTCCTGACTTTC
CASSFSGANVLTF
>-|TRBJ2-1|many|TRBV5-1
TGCGCCAGCAGCTCAGCCCAGGGGTCCTACAATGAGCAGTTCTTC
CASSSAQGSYNEQFF
>-|TRBJ2-5|few|TRBV9
TGTGCCAGCAGCGTAACACTGCAAGAGACCCAGTACTTC
CASSVTLQETQYF
>TRBD2|TRBJ2-7|many|TRBV28
TGTGCCACGGGACTAACCTACGAGCAGTACTTC
CATGLTYEQYF